A selection of T cell receptor beta chains follows, all from one sample in a study of T cell responses to AZD1222 COVID-19 vaccine. Clones were sequenced by immunoSEQ multiplex PCR, and TCRdb holds only the in-frame ones, with some missing. The sample holds about 83,000 clones, around 87% seen once. The source material was peripheral blood, sampled on day 0 of MenACWY control vaccination. These receptors all stem from an adult in good health. CDR3s include the opening cysteine and the closing phenylalanine or tryptophan. Expanded clones get a size class; other rows say once, few or many, or leave the size out.

cdr3_length v_call clone_size cdr3_aa
15 TRBV5-1 NA CASSFLAENTGELFF
18 TRBV5-1 NA CASSNPRVTGSATGELFF
14 TRBV19 NA CASKTDRAAYGYTF
12 TRBV6-2/TRBV6-3 NA CASSPMNTEAFF
15 TRBV5-1 NA CASSLVAGAAYEQYF
12 TRBV9 once CASSVGSYGYTF
13 TRBV6-5 NA CASTRDSGNTIYF
17 TRBV28 NA CASSSDRRIASNTEAFF
16 TRBV10-3 NA CAIRPLFDTGGTEAFF
15 TRBV19 NA CASSIAGTPNYGYTF
15 TRBV7-9 NA CASSLGTGSQETQYF
11 TRBV27 NA CASSSTGELFF
15 TRBV28 NA CASSVTGIWVEAQHF
14 TRBV28 NA CASSLVGRWDEQYF
18 TRBV7-2 NA CASSPGRGTARSTDTQYF
14 TRBV4-3 NA CASSQDLGLYEQYF
11 TRBV29-1 NA CSVARHPEAFF
16 TRBV4-3 NA CASSQDLRRGSNEQFF
14 TRBV19 once CASTPGSSYNEQFF
14 TRBV18 few CASSLTALGRGAFF
17 TRBV3-1/TRBV3-2 NA CASSHLISRVSGETQYF
14 TRBV28 NA CASNYGQYNSPLHF
15 TRBV9 once CASSVVSSGLYEQYF
16 TRBV9 NA CASSVGLAGVVGELFF
14 TRBV9 NA CASSVGQGNYGYTF
13 TRBV6-1 NA CASSEVVLYEQFF
16 TRBV5-6 NA CASSFQTRGVYNEQFF
16 TRBV27 NA CASSLVAGGPTDTQYF
13 TRBV7-2 NA CASSGRSKETQYF
16 TRBV27 NA CASSSFRGMAKNIQYF
15 TRBV7-2 NA CASSLVSAATDTQYF
14 TRBV28 NA CASRERQSYQKLFF
13 TRBV28 NA CASSPGHSYEQYF
14 TRBV7-6 NA CASSLDRYTGELFF
14 TRBV27 NA CASSSGQGDQPQHF
16 TRBV7-2 NA CASSLGQGATNEKLFF
17 TRBV7-9 NA CASSLGITSGLNEKLFF
17 TRBV3-1/TRBV3-2 NA CASSQDLLAGFSDTQYF
15 TRBV4-3 NA CASSPEGRGNEKLFF
15 TRBV6-6 NA CASSYSSGQAYEQYF
13 TRBV7-3 NA CASSNSELEKLFF
11 TRBV5-1 NA CASSGGSEAFF
11 TRBV7-9 NA CASSRRETQYF
14 TRBV18 once CASSPGTEPYEQYF
15 TRBV9 once CASSPAVVSGNTIYF
16 TRBV19 NA CASTPEPGRPYQPQHF
16 TRBV5-1 once CASSLGASSSSYEQYF
17 TRBV7-6 NA CASSGPSGRSAANEQFF
13 TRBV28 NA CASSPRPRGEQYF
13 TRBV9 few CASSGGLATEQYF